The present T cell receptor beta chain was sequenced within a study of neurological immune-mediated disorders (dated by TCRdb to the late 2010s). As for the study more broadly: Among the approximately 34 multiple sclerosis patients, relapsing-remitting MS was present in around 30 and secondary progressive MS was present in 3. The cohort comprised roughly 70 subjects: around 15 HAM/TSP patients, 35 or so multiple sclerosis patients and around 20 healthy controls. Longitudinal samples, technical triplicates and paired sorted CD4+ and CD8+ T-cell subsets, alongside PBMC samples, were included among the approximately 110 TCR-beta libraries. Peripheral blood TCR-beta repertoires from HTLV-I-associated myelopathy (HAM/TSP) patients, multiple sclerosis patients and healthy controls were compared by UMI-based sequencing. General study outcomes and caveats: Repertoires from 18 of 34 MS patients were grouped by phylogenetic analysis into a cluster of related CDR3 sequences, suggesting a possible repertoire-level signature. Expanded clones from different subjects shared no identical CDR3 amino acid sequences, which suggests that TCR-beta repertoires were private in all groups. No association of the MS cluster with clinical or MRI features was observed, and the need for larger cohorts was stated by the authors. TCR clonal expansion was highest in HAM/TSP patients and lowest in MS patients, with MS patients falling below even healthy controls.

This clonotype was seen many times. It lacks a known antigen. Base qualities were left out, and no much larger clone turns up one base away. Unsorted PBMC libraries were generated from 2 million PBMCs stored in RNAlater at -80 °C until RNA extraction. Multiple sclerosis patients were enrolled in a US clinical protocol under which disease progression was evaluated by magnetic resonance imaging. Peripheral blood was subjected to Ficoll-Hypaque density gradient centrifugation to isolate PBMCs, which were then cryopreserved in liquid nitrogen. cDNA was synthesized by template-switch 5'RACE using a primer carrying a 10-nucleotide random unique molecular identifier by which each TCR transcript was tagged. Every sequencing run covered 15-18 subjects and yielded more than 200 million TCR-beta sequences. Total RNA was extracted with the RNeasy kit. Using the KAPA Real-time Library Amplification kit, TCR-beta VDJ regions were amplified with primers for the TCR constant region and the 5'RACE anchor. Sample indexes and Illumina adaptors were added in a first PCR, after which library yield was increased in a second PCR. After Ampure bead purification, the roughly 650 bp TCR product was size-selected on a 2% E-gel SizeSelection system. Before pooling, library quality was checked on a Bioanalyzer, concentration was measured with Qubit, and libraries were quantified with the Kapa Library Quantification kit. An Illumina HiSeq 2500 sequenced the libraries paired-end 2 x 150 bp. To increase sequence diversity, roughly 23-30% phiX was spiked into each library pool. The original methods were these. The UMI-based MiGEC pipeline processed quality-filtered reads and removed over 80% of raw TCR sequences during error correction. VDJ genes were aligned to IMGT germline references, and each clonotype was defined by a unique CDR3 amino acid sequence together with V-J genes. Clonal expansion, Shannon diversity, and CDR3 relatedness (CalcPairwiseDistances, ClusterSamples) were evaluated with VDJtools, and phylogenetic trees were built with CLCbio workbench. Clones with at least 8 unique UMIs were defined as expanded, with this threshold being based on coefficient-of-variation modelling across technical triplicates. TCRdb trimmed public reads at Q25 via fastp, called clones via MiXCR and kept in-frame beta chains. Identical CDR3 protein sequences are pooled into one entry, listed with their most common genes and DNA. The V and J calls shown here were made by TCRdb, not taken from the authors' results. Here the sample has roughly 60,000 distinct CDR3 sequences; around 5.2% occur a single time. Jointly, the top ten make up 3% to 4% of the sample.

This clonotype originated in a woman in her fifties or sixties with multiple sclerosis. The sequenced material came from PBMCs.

CDR3 sequence: CSARTARGPGPQHF. The nucleotide sequence reads TGCAGTGCTAGGACAGCCCGGGGACCGGGGCCCCAGCATTTT. Recombination connected TRBV20-1 to TRBJ1-5, and possibly TRBD1, on 5 matching bases. The germline V gene (reference sequence) provides CDR1 DFQATT and CDR2 SNEGSKA. Deletion took 3 bases off V and 9 bases off J, with a span of 18 bases between the germline ends. The CDR3, cysteine through phenylalanine, is 14 amino acids long. Only the CDR3 region is kept as DNA, spanning 42 bases read in frame from base 1.